These T cell receptor beta chains were read from a single sample in a study of chemoradiotherapy in HPV16-positive cancers. Clones were sequenced by immunoSEQ multiplex PCR, and TCRdb holds only the in-frame ones, with some missing. The sample holds approximately 8,500 clones, about 74% seen once. This material was obtained from a patient who underwent chemoradiotherapy. All receptors come from a human donor with HPV-associated anogenital cancer. Both conserved end residues are part of each CDR3. The D gene is left open where the match is weak. The size of a clone is reported for some rows only, either as once, few or many, or as a class for expanded clones.

D: TRBD1
size: few
V: TRBV28
J: TRBJ1-5
DNA: TGTGCCAGCAGTTCAATACAGGGGGGCAATCAGCCCCAGCATTTT
CDR3: CASSSIQGGNQPQHF

D: -
size: -
V: TRBV4-3
J: TRBJ2-1
DNA: TGCGCCAGCAGCCAAACACGGGGAACAGGGCGGTTCTTC
CDR3: CASSQTRGTGRFF

D: -
size: -
V: TRBV7-2
J: TRBJ2-6
DNA: TGTGCCAGCAGCTTAAACTCTGGGGCCAACGTCCTGACTTTC
CDR3: CASSLNSGANVLTF

D: -
size: -
V: TRBV5-4
J: TRBJ2-1
DNA: TGTGCCAGCAGCCCTCGAAGCAATGAGCAGTTCTTC
CDR3: CASSPRSNEQFF

D: TRBD2
size: -
V: TRBV19
J: TRBJ2-3
DNA: TGTGCCAGTAGCAGAAATAGCGGGAGTGGAGCAGATACGCAGTATTTT
CDR3: CASSRNSGSGADTQYF

D: -
size: -
V: TRBV5-4
J: TRBJ2-1
DNA: TGTGCCAGCAGCTACCAGAGCTCCTACAATGAGCAGTTCTTC
CDR3: CASSYQSSYNEQFF

D: -
size: -
V: TRBV11-2
J: TRBJ2-1
DNA: TGTGCCAGCAGCCCTAGCCTCGGGCCGGTAGTCGATGAGCAGTTCTTC
CDR3: CASSPSLGPVVDEQFF

D: -
size: -
V: TRBV5-1
J: TRBJ1-1
DNA: TGCGCCAGCAGATCGGGGGCCAGAAACACTGAAGCTTTCTTT
CDR3: CASRSGARNTEAFF

D: -
size: once
V: TRBV4-1
J: TRBJ2-3
DNA: TGCGCCAGCAGCCCCGGTAAAGATACGCAGTATTTT
CDR3: CASSPGKDTQYF

D: TRBD1
size: -
V: TRBV7-8
J: TRBJ1-4
DNA: TGTGCCAGCAGCCAAAGACGACAGGGGCGTAATGAAAAACTGTTTTTT
CDR3: CASSQRRQGRNEKLFF

D: -
size: -
V: TRBV2
J: TRBJ1-1
DNA: TGTGCCAGCAGTGGCGGACAGTCCTTGAACACTGAAGCTTTCTTT
CDR3: CASSGGQSLNTEAFF

D: -
size: -
V: TRBV30
J: TRBJ2-5
DNA: TGTGCCTGGAGCGCCTCGGGGGAGACCCAGTACTTC
CDR3: CAWSASGETQYF

D: -
size: once
V: TRBV19
J: TRBJ1-2
DNA: TGTGCCAGTAGCGAACAGGGTTGGGGCTATGGCTACACCTTC
CDR3: CASSEQGWGYGYTF

D: -
size: -
V: TRBV9
J: TRBJ1-3
DNA: TGTGCCAGCAGCTTTGACTCTGGAAACACCATATATTTT
CDR3: CASSFDSGNTIYF

D: -
size: -
V: TRBV20-1
J: TRBJ2-5
DNA: TGCAGTGCTAGATGGGAGACCCAGTACTTC
CDR3: CSARWETQYF

D: -
size: -
V: TRBV9
J: TRBJ1-3
DNA: TGTGCCAGCAGCGAGCCCTCGGGAAACACCATATATTTT
CDR3: CASSEPSGNTIYF

D: -
size: -
V: TRBV4-1
J: TRBJ1-5
DNA: TGCGCCAGCAGCCAAGATCTTACAGTTAATCAGCCCCAGCATTTT
CDR3: CASSQDLTVNQPQHF

D: -
size: -
V: TRBV30
J: TRBJ2-7
DNA: TGTGCCTGGAGGGCAAAGCGGGCCGTCTCCTACGAGCAGTACTTC
CDR3: CAWRAKRAVSYEQYF

D: -
size: -
V: TRBV6-1
J: TRBJ1-3
DNA: TGTGCCAGCAGTGTACAGGGAGTTGGAAACACCATATATTTT
CDR3: CASSVQGVGNTIYF

D: -
size: -
V: TRBV6-5
J: TRBJ2-1
DNA: TGTGCCAGCAGTCTCGGTGTATTAGGGAATGAGCAGTTCTTC
CDR3: CASSLGVLGNEQFF

D: TRBD2
size: once
V: TRBV9
J: TRBJ2-5
DNA: TGTGCCAGCAGCGGGGGGACTAGCGGGCTCCAAGAGACCCAGTACTTC
CDR3: CASSGGTSGLQETQYF

D: TRBD2
size: few
V: TRBV7-8
J: TRBJ2-4
DNA: TGTGCCAGCAGCTTAAGGGACGGGAGCGGGAGGGCCTTATTGGGAAACATTCAGTACTTC
CDR3: CASSLRDGSGRALLGNIQYF

D: -
size: few
V: TRBV5-6
J: TRBJ1-5
DNA: TGTGCCAGCAGCTTCGGGACATCCTATAGCAATCAGCCCCAGCATTTT
CDR3: CASSFGTSYSNQPQHF

D: -
size: -
V: TRBV13
J: TRBJ2-7
DNA: TGTGCCAGCAGCCAAGGCAGGGTCGCCTACGAGCAGTACTTC
CDR3: CASSQGRVAYEQYF

D: -
size: -
V: TRBV18
J: TRBJ2-1
DNA: TGTGCCAGCTCACCATTTGGTCGGGCTATCTCCTACAATGAGCAGTTCTTC
CDR3: CASSPFGRAISYNEQFF

D: -
size: -
V: TRBV5-1
J: TRBJ1-6
DNA: TGCGCCAGCAGCTCGGACCTGAATTCACCCCTCCACTTT
CDR3: CASSSDLNSPLHF

D: -
size: -
V: TRBV7-2
J: TRBJ2-7
DNA: TGTGCCAGCAGCCGGCGGGAACGGTACGAGCAGTACTTC
CDR3: CASSRRERYEQYF

D: -
size: -
V: TRBV10-3
J: TRBJ2-1
DNA: TGTGCCATCAGTGAGAGTAGACCGCCGGCTGACAATGAGCAGTTCTTC
CDR3: CAISESRPPADNEQFF

D: -
size: -
V: TRBV11-2
J: TRBJ2-7
DNA: TGTGCCAGCAGCTTAAGGGGCAGGGGCTCCTACGAGCAGTACTTC
CDR3: CASSLRGRGSYEQYF

D: TRBD2
size: -
V: TRBV7-9
J: TRBJ2-5
DNA: TGTGCCAGCACTCCAGGACACGCGGGAGGGCCTTGGGAGACCCAGTACTTC
CDR3: CASTPGHAGGPWETQYF

D: TRBD2
size: once
V: TRBV5-1
J: TRBJ2-7
DNA: TGCGCCAGCAGCATTGGACTAGCGGAAATCTACGAGCAGTACTTC
CDR3: CASSIGLAEIYEQYF

D: TRBD1
size: -
V: TRBV6-6
J: TRBJ1-3
DNA: TGTGCCAGCAGTTACCCGACAGGGTCATCTGGAAACACCATATATTTT
CDR3: CASSYPTGSSGNTIYF

D: TRBD1
size: -
V: TRBV29-1
J: TRBJ1-1
DNA: TGCAGCGTTGAAAGCCCGGGACAGGGCGGAAATGAAGCTTTCTTT
CDR3: CSVESPGQGGNEAFF

D: -
size: -
V: TRBV28
J: TRBJ1-1
DNA: TGTGCCAGCAGTTTTTTATCCCAGGGGCTGGTAAATGCTGAAGCTTTCTTT
CDR3: CASSFLSQGLVNAEAFF

D: -
size: once
V: TRBV5-6
J: TRBJ1-5
DNA: TGTGCCAGCAGCTCCACCGGGCCCCGGAATCAGCCCCAGCATTTT
CDR3: CASSSTGPRNQPQHF

D: -
size: -
V: TRBV29-1
J: TRBJ1-2
DNA: TGCAGCGTTGATGCGGGGGCCTATGGCTACACCTTC
CDR3: CSVDAGAYGYTF

D: TRBD2
size: -
V: TRBV19
J: TRBJ2-6
DNA: TGTGCCAGTAGTATTGGGAGGGCTCAGAACTCTGGGGCCAACGTCCTGACTTTC
CDR3: CASSIGRAQNSGANVLTF

D: TRBD1
size: -
V: TRBV4-3
J: TRBJ1-1
DNA: TGCGCCAGCAGCCAAGGACAGGGGATGGACACTGAAGCTTTCTTT
CDR3: CASSQGQGMDTEAFF

D: -
size: few
V: TRBV28
J: TRBJ1-2
DNA: TGTGCCAGCAGCTCCGGGGGCCCGAATAGATATGGCTACACCTTC
CDR3: CASSSGGPNRYGYTF

D: -
size: -
V: TRBV2
J: TRBJ1-5
DNA: TGTGCCAGCAGTACTCGACAGACCAATCAGCCCCAGCATTTT
CDR3: CASSTRQTNQPQHF

D: TRBD1
size: -
V: TRBV5-6
J: TRBJ1-1
DNA: TGTGCCAGCAGCCCGGACAGGCGGACGACTGAAGCTTTCTTT
CDR3: CASSPDRRTTEAFF

D: -
size: once
V: TRBV29-1
J: TRBJ2-7
DNA: TGCAGCGTCGGGGGTACTGTGGGGGAGCAGTACTTC
CDR3: CSVGGTVGEQYF

D: TRBD1
size: -
V: TRBV28
J: TRBJ1-5
DNA: TGTGCCAGCATCTCGACGGGACAGTCTCAGCCCCAGCATTTT
CDR3: CASISTGQSQPQHF

D: -
size: -
V: TRBV25-1
J: TRBJ2-1
DNA: TGTGCCAGCAGTGAATTTGGGGGAGGTTTCCATGAGCAGTTCTTC
CDR3: CASSEFGGGFHEQFF

D: -
size: few
V: TRBV11-3
J: TRBJ1-1
DNA: TGTGCCAGCAGCTTAGGGGGGAACACTGAAGCTTTCTTT
CDR3: CASSLGGNTEAFF

D: -
size: -
V: TRBV13
J: TRBJ2-6
DNA: TGTGCCAGCAGCTTGGGAGGATCTGGGGCCAACGTCCTGACTTTC
CDR3: CASSLGGSGANVLTF

D: -
size: -
V: TRBV25-1
J: TRBJ1-4
DNA: TGTGACCTCAGTGTGAGACGGCGCGAAAAACTGTTTTTT
CDR3: CDLSVRRREKLFF

D: -
size: -
V: TRBV6-1
J: TRBJ2-1
DNA: TGTGCCAGCAGTGATAGGGAGTTCTCCTACAATGAGCAGTTCTTC
CDR3: CASSDREFSYNEQFF

D: -
size: -
V: TRBV5-5
J: TRBJ2-3
DNA: TGTGCCAGTAACGAGGACCTGTCAACAGATACGCAGTATTTT
CDR3: CASNEDLSTDTQYF

D: -
size: -
V: TRBV30
J: TRBJ1-3
DNA: TGTGCCTGGAGCCCCCCCGGGAAGGGAAACACCATATATTTT
CDR3: CAWSPPGKGNTIYF

D: TRBD1
size: -
V: TRBV9
J: TRBJ2-3
DNA: TGTGCCAGCAGCGAGGACAGGGGAGGCACAGATACGCAGTATTTT
CDR3: CASSEDRGGTDTQYF

D: -
size: -
V: TRBV5-1
J: TRBJ1-2
DNA: TGCGCCAGCAGCCTGGAAGAAGGCGACACCTTC
CDR3: CASSLEEGDTF